Listed here are 3 T cell receptor beta chains from one sample, sequenced in a study of T cells in Graves' hyperthyroidism and ophthalmopathy. RNA transcripts gave rise to amplified TCR beta CDR3 regions. With the HTBI primer set, the TCR CDR3 went through a first round of RT-PCR. TCRdb redid the calling of the multiplex PCR reads with MiXCR, one entry per CDR3 protein. The data show roughly 380,000 distinct CDR3 sequences, about 13% seen once. Sequencing was carried out using blood. Every receptor here comes from a woman aged 18-29 years with Graves' hyperthyroidism.

This clonotype was recorded at least ten times. Written as DNA, the CDR3 is TGTGCCAGCAGTTTCGCGGGCCGGGCAGGGGGCCATGAGCAGTTCTTC. Amino acids: CASSFAGRAGGHEQFF. The chain is built from TRBV12-3 or TRBV12-4 and TRBJ2-1; 8 nucleotides align to TRBD1. V was clipped by 3 bases and J by 8 bases; unmatched bases: 12. The CDR3 sequence is 16 residues long.

The chain carries TRBV11-1 and TRBJ2-7; 14 nucleotides match TRBD2. The CDR3 covers 18 residues. Trimming at V came to 3 bases and at J to 2 bases, leaving 9 bases not matched to a gene. Germline lookup yields CDR1 SGHAT and CDR2 FQDESV (reference sequence). The CDR3: CASSFLGTSGSLAYEQYF. The CDR3 DNA reads TGTGCCAGCAGCTTCTTAGGGACTAGCGGGAGTTTGGCCTACGAGCAGTACTTC.

This clonotype was picked up many times. The V and J genes are TRBV5-1 and TRBJ1-1; maybe TRBD1 (6 bases). The CDR3 has 15 amino acids. Germline lookup yields CDR1 SGHRS and CDR2 YFSETQ. Trimming shortened V by 0 bases and J by 5 bases, and 14 bases separated the two germline ends. CDR3 amino acids: CASSLGGGQVTEAFF. The CDR3 DNA is TGCGCCAGCAGCTTGGGCGGGGGGCAGGTTACTGAAGCTTTCTTT.